These 21 T cell receptor beta chains were sequenced from one sample in a study of blood T cell repertoires in COVID-19. Clones were sequenced by immunoSEQ multiplex PCR, and TCRdb holds only the in-frame ones, with some missing. Of 200,000 to 250,000 clones in the sample, approximately 85% were seen once. Sequenced input: peripheral blood. Receptors were obtained from a man older than 75 with acute or convalescent COVID-19.

The rearrangement links TRBV6-6 to TRBJ1-2; 8 bases line up with TRBD1. The germline V gene has CDR1 MNHNY and CDR2 SVGAGI (reference sequence). This CDR3 comprises 16 residues. V trimming: 5 bases; J trimming: 0 bases; junction bases outside the gene matches: 8. In DNA, the CDR3 is TGTGCCAGCAGTGGGACGACAGGGGAAGCTAACTATGGCTACACCTTC. As protein: CASSGTTGEANYGYTF.

This chain joins TRBV7-2 and TRBJ1-5; no reliable D call. The CDR3 spans 15 residues. The V end lost 1 base, the J end lost 1 base, and 8 bases lay between the germline ends. Germline V gives CDR1 SGHTA, CDR2 FQGNSA. CDR3 amino acids: CASSLGVASNQPQHF. CDR3 bases: TGTGCCAGCAGCTTAGGGGTAGCGAGCAATCAGCCCCAGCATTTT.

The chain employs TRBV27 and TRBJ1-2; the D gene is possibly TRBD1 (6 bases). In germline, CDR1 is MNHEY, CDR2 SMNVEV (reference sequence). The CDR3 consists of 15 residues. The V gene lost 5 bases and the J gene lost 8 bases, with 21 bases spanning the gap. DNA for the CDR3: TGTGCCAGCAGTCCGGAACCCACAGGGCAGGGAGGCTACACCTTC. Protein: CASSPEPTGQGGYTF.

The genes are TRBV21-1 and TRBJ2-1; the table names TRBD2, a call not compared with the DNA. TRBV21-1 is deemed a pseudogene. The CDR3 has 18 amino acids. In DNA, the CDR3 is TGTGCCAGCAGCAAAGCGCCTCAGCGGGAGGGGGGATTCAATGAGCAGTTCTTC. Translated: CASSKAPQREGGFNEQFF.

The gene calls are TRBV5-1 and TRBJ2-3, with 10 bases lining up with TRBD2. V lost 2 bases and J lost 8; bases outside the gene matches: 14. Germline values: CDR1 SGHRS, CDR2 YFSETQ. The CDR3 runs 17 residues. In DNA, the CDR3 is TGCGCCAGCAGCTTTTCCGAACTAGCGGGGCTGGGGGGTACGCAGTATTTT. Protein: CASSFSELAGLGGTQYF.

The chain is built from TRBV27 and TRBJ1-5; TRBD1 might be the D (6 bases). Germline lookup yields CDR1 MNHEY and CDR2 SMNVEV (reference sequence). The CDR3 has 15 residues. V gave up 7 bases and J gave up 5 bases, with 18 bases separating them. The CDR3 here is CASTLRWGGHQPQHF. The CDR3 nucleotides read TGTGCCAGCACCCTAAGGTGGGGGGGCCATCAGCCCCAGCATTTT.

V usage is TRBV15 and J usage is TRBJ2-2, with TRBD2 matching over 10 bases. This CDR3 has 16 amino acids. Trimming at V came to 0 bases and at J to 7 bases, leaving 5 bases not matched to a gene. Germline lookup yields CDR1 LNHNV and CDR2 YYDKDF (reference sequence). The CDR3 coding sequence is TGTGCCACCAGCAGAGATCGAGGGACTAGCGTCGGGGAGCTGTTTTTT. This sequence encodes CATSRDRGTSVGELFF.

V gene TRBV2 combines with J gene TRBJ2-7, with 8 bases aligning to TRBD1. V gave up 6 bases and J gave up 6 bases; unmatched junction bases: 10. This CDR3 is built from 14 residues. Germline V CDR1 and CDR2: SNHLY, FYNNEI. The CDR3 reads CASRLDRGSGEQYF. The CDR3 bases are TGTGCCAGCAGACTAGACAGGGGCTCTGGCGAGCAGTACTTC.

The J gene is TRBJ2-5, the V gene TRBV12-3 or TRBV12-4, with TRBD1 as a possible D gene (5 bases). The CDR3 consists of 13 residues. With 3 bases removed from V and 4 bases from J, the gap between germline ends came to 9 bases. The CDR3 sequence: CASSFRRGETQYF. In nucleotides, the CDR3 is TGTGCCAGCAGTTTCAGAAGGGGAGAGACCCAGTACTTC.

The V gene is TRBV28, the J gene TRBJ1-1, with TRBD1 matching over 7 bases. This CDR3 has 12 residues. V dropped 6 bases and J dropped 8; count of bases not matched to a gene: 6. Per the germline V gene, CDR1 is MDHEN and CDR2 is SYDVKM. This CDR3 is CASRPGQTEAFF. The CDR3 coding sequence is TGTGCCAGCAGGCCGGGACAGACCGAAGCTTTCTTT.

This clone was detected only once. The chain combines TRBV7-8 with TRBJ2-2; weak D call: TRBD2 (5 bases). Germline V gene sequence: CDR1 SGHVS, CDR2 FQNEAQ. V lost 7 bases and J lost 4, with 10 bases in between. CDR3 length: 13 residues. CDR3 bases: TGTGCCAGCATAGGAGAGGGCACCGGGGAGCTGTTTTTT. This codes for CASIGEGTGELFF. Supplemented by reference TRBV7-8 and TRBJ2-2, the full variable domain reads GAGVSQSPRYKVAKRGQDVALRCDPISGHVSLFWYQQALGQGPEFLTYFQNEAQLDKSGLPSDRFFAERPEGSVSTLKIQRTQQEDSAVYLCASIGEGTGELFFGEGSRLTVL.

This chain joins TRBV5-1 and TRBJ2-1; TRBD2 might be the D (6 bases). The CDR3 spans 14 residues. Trimming cost V 4 bases and J 6 bases, with 14 bases left between them. Germline-derived CDR1 and CDR2 are SGHRS and YFSETQ. In DNA form, the CDR3 reads TGCGCCAGCAGCCCTGGGGGACTTTTCAATGAGCAGTTCTTC. This codes for CASSPGGLFNEQFF.

The CDR3 nucleotides are TGTGCCAGCAGTGACCCGGGAGGACACCAGAACACTGAAGCTTTCTTT. Its translation: CASSDPGGHQNTEAFF. V and J are TRBV2 and TRBJ1-1, with a weak D call TRBD1 (5 bases). V was cut by 3 bases and J by 1 base, with 15 bases left in between. Germline CDR1 and CDR2: SNHLY and FYNNEI. The CDR3 length is 16 residues.

The chain has TRBV19 and TRBJ1-3; TRBD1 might be the D (5 bases). The V end was cut by 4 bases, the J end by 4 bases, with 14 bases between. The CDR3 consists of 15 residues. CDR1 LNHDA and CDR2 SQIVND come from the germline V gene (reference sequence). The CDR3 DNA follows: TGTGCCAGTAGTACCCGGACATTGAAGGGAAACACCATATATTTT. This codes for CASSTRTLKGNTIYF.

This clone has a handful of counts. The chain combines TRBV19 with TRBJ1-4, with D unresolved. Looked up from germline, CDR1 is LNHDA and CDR2 is SQIVND (reference sequence). Trimming stripped 3 bases from V and 8 bases from J, with 16 bases between. This CDR3 has 15 residues. The CDR3 bases are TGTGCCAGTAGTATTGATACGTCGGCGAGGGAAAAACTGTTTTTT. As protein: CASSIDTSAREKLFF.

This clone was observed once. The chain recombines TRBV4-2 with TRBJ2-1, with 11 bases identical to TRBD2. The V segment lost 2 bases and the J segment 5 bases; nucleotides outside the gene matches: 5. CDR1 LGHNA and CDR2 YNFKEQ come from the germline V gene. This CDR3 region has 16 residues. CDR3 amino acids: CASSQSGTSGNNEQFF. CDR3 coding DNA: TGTGCCAGCAGCCAATCCGGGACTAGCGGAAACAATGAGCAGTTCTTC.

V usage is TRBV19 and J usage is TRBJ1-1, with unresolved D. From germline, CDR1 is LNHDA and CDR2 SQIVND (reference sequence). There are 14 residues in the CDR3. Deletions cut 8 bases from V and 3 bases from J, with 16 bases between. The CDR3 nucleotides are TGTGCCAGTCGGAGGTGGCCTTCGGACACTGAAGCTTTCTTT. The encoded protein is CASRRWPSDTEAFF.

This clone was seen a few times. The V and J genes are TRBV7-2 and TRBJ1-5, with a possible D match to TRBD1 (5 bases). V lost 3 bases, J lost 1 base, and 10 bases lay in between. The germline gives CDR1 SGHTA, CDR2 FQGNSA. The CDR3 length is 15 residues. CDR3 in amino acids: CASSFVGESNQPQHF. For the CDR3, the DNA is TGTGCCAGCAGCTTTGTAGGGGAAAGCAATCAGCCCCAGCATTTT.

J is TRBJ2-5 and V is TRBV9; 11 nucleotides match TRBD2. CDR3 size: 16 residues. Germline V lookup: CDR1 SGDLS, CDR2 YYNGEE. Unmatched junction bases numbered 6, after V lost 0 bases and J lost 5 bases. CDR3 nucleotides: TGTGCCAGCAGCGTAGAGGTACTAGCGGGAGTCGAGACCCAGTACTTC. As protein: CASSVEVLAGVETQYF.

The CDR3 bases are TGTGCCAGCAGCCAAGTATTAGCGGACACTGAAGCTTTCTTT. Translating it yields CASSQVLADTEAFF. The rearrangement uses TRBV3-1 (or the pseudogene TRBV3-2) and TRBJ1-1, with D uncertain. In germline, CDR1 is LGHDT, CDR2 YNNKEL (reference sequence). The CDR3 is 14 residues long. Trimming stripped 1 base from V and 3 bases from J, with 9 bases between.

Only one count was recorded for this clone. The rearrangement uses TRBV7-9 and TRBJ1-2; D gene uncertain. This CDR3 is built from 15 residues. The V gene lost 5 bases and the J gene lost 4 bases, with 17 bases spanning the gap. Germline V gene data show CDR1 as SEHNR and CDR2 as FQNEAQ (reference sequence). The DNA of the CDR3 is TGTGCCAGCAGCCCGTGGGGTGGGGAGGTCTATGGCTACACCTTC. This gives the protein CASSPWGGEVYGYTF.